This passage covers 20 T cell receptor beta chains from one sample sequenced in a study of cytomegalovirus exposure and HLA in healthy donors. PCR employed 60 Vbeta and 13 Jbeta primers. This table comes from immunoSEQ multiplex PCR, and its TCRdb copy is limited to in-frame clones, with some not included. The table lists fewer than 250,000 clones, over 75% of them singletons. Sequenced material: PBMCs. These receptors were collected from a human donor in good health.

The V gene is TRBV19, the J gene TRBJ2-1; 7 nucleotides match TRBD2. Germline lookup yields CDR1 LNHDA and CDR2 SQIVND (reference sequence). The trim removed 7 bases at V and 5 bases at J, leaving 8 bases unmatched. CDR3 length: 14 amino acids. CDR3 coding DNA: TGTGCCAGTAAGGCCAGCGGGACTAACAATGAGCAGTTCTTC. Translation: CASKASGTNNEQFF.

The J gene is TRBJ1-2, the V gene TRBV5-1; D is possibly TRBD1 (6 bases). The CDR3 totals 13 residues. Trimming cost V 2 bases and J 6 bases, with 11 bases left between them. Germline CDR1 and CDR2: SGHRS and YFSETQ. The CDR3 DNA follows: TGCGCCAGCAGCTTTACAGGGCGCGATGGCTACACCTTC. Its protein is CASSFTGRDGYTF.

V is TRBV27 and J is TRBJ2-4, with TRBD1 matching 10 bases. The CDR3 sequence is 14 residues long. CDR1 is MNHEY, CDR2 SMNVEV, per germline (reference sequence). Trimming cost V 3 bases and J 8 bases; bases outside gene matches: 4. DNA of the CDR3: TGTGCCAGCAGTTTGGACAGGGGGAGGTACATTCAGTACTTC. It codes for CASSLDRGRYIQYF.

This rearrangement joins TRBV19 to TRBJ2-1, with 12 bases matching TRBD2. This CDR3 has 16 residues. Losses at the gene ends were 5 bases for V and 5 bases for J; bases not matched to a gene: 7. Germline values: CDR1 LNHDA, CDR2 SQIVND (reference sequence). CDR3 DNA sequence: TGTGCCAGTAGTGCCCTGGGACTAGCGGGTAACAATGAGCAGTTCTTC. Translated, it gives CASSALGLAGNNEQFF.

The J gene is TRBJ2-7, the V gene TRBV19, with TRBD2 identical over 9 bases. There are 13 residues in the CDR3. Germline CDR1 reads LNHDA; CDR2 reads SQIVND (reference sequence). J lost 3 bases, V lost 6 bases, and 3 bases had no gene match. Written as DNA, the CDR3 is TGTGCCAGTAGGGGTAGCGGGAGCTACGAGCAGTACTTC. Amino acids: CASRGSGSYEQYF.

The chain couples TRBV6-4 to TRBJ1-2; D perhaps matches TRBD1 (5 bases). The germline gives CDR1 MRHNA, CDR2 SNTAGT. The CDR3 extends over 15 amino acids. V was trimmed by 2 bases and J by 7 bases, leaving 17 bases between them. CDR3 sequence (DNA): TGTGCCAGCAGTGACACTCCACAGGCGGGAAGTGGCTACACCTTC. Protein: CASSDTPQAGSGYTF.

The V and J genes are TRBV15 and TRBJ1-1; D is possibly TRBD1 (5 bases). This CDR3 comprises 12 residues. V was trimmed by 3 bases and J by 11 bases, leaving 13 bases between them. The germline V gene encodes CDR1 LNHNV and CDR2 YYDKDF (reference sequence). The CDR3 protein is CATSSLGVRAFF. The DNA of the CDR3 is TGTGCCACCAGCAGTCTAGGGGTTAGGGCTTTCTTT.

The sample holds one count of this clone. Here the CDR3 reads CASSLGRQETQYF. The CDR3 DNA follows: TGTGCCAGCTCACTGGGCAGGCAAGAGACCCAGTACTTC. The J gene is TRBJ2-5, the V gene TRBV18; D not certain. This CDR3 comprises 13 residues. Germline CDR1 reads KGHSH; CDR2 reads LQKENI. V dropped 4 bases and J dropped 2 bases, with 8 bases sitting between them.

The V call is TRBV6-5, the J call TRBJ2-7; TRBD2 agrees at 7 bases. The CDR3 spans 14 residues. The V gene's germline CDR1 is MNHEY and CDR2 SVGAGI. V trimming: 4 bases; J trimming: 1 base; junction bases outside the gene matches: 4. CDR3 DNA sequence: TGTGCCAGCAGTTTTCCCGGGAGGTCCTACGAGCAGTACTTC. Its translation: CASSFPGRSYEQYF.

V and J are TRBV15 and TRBJ1-2; possibly TRBD1 for D (6 bases). The germline V and J ends were trimmed by 0 bases and 9 bases, with 14 bases remaining between them. The CDR3 sequence is 14 residues long. Germline assignment: CDR1 LNHNV and CDR2 YYDKDF (reference sequence). CDR3 loop: CATSRDPRTDSYTF. The DNA for the CDR3 is TGTGCCACCAGCAGAGACCCCAGGACAGATAGCTACACCTTC.

The chain carries TRBV6-5 and TRBJ2-1; TRBD1 matches 11 bases. The CDR3 loop spans 15 amino acids. V lost 6 bases, J lost 9 bases, and 10 bases stayed unmatched. Looked up from germline, CDR1 is MNHEY and CDR2 is SVGAGI. The CDR3 reads CASSSRDRGFGEQFF. The CDR3 region has the DNA TGTGCCAGCAGCTCCCGGGACAGGGGGTTCGGTGAGCAGTTCTTC.

For this clone: The same CDR3 is also encoded by other DNA sequences in this sample. The chain joins TRBV9 to TRBJ2-7, with D hard to call. This CDR3 has 13 amino acids. Deletions cut 0 bases from V and 6 bases from J, with 10 bases between. Germline CDR1 is SGDLS and CDR2 is YYNGEE. The CDR3 loop reads CASSVVGGLEQYF. As DNA, the CDR3 is TGTGCCAGCAGCGTAGTCGGTGGGCTCGAGCAGTACTTC. Combining the CDR3 with reference TRBV9 and TRBJ2-7 gives the whole variable domain DSGVTQTPKHLITATGQRVTLRCSPRSGDLSVYWYQQSLDQGLQFLIQYYNGEERAKGNILERFSAQQFPDLHSELNLSSLELGDSALYFCASSVVGGLEQYFGPGTRLTVT.

The chain uses TRBV19 and TRBJ2-1; 8 nucleotides match TRBD2. The length of the CDR3 is 15 residues. CDR1 and CDR2 (germline): LNHDA, SQIVND (reference sequence). V was clipped by 6 bases and J by 6 bases; unmatched bases: 10. The CDR3 loop reads CASSISGDHLNEQFF. The CDR3 DNA reads as TGTGCCAGTAGCATTAGCGGGGATCACCTCAATGAGCAGTTCTTC.

The V and J genes are TRBV5-8 and TRBJ2-7; the D gene is possibly TRBD2 (7 bases). The CDR3 spans 13 residues. The V gene lost 4 bases and the J gene lost 7 bases, with 15 bases spanning the gap. Germline V gene lookup returns CDR1 SGHTS and CDR2 YDEGEE. CDR3 protein: CASSRVGGHEQYF. The CDR3 coding sequence is TGTGCCAGCAGCCGCGTGGGGGGGCATGAGCAGTACTTC.

The genes are TRBV15 and TRBJ2-5; 7 nucleotides align to TRBD1. This CDR3 is built from 16 residues. Germline CDR1 is LNHNV and CDR2 is YYDKDF (reference sequence). V trimming: 0 bases; J trimming: 1 base; junction bases outside the gene matches: 5. This CDR3 reads CATSREGGFSQETQYF. Written as DNA, the CDR3 is TGTGCCACCAGCAGAGAAGGGGGCTTTTCCCAAGAGACCCAGTACTTC.

The V and J genes are TRBV5-5 and TRBJ2-7; weak D call: TRBD2 (6 bases). Germline loops: CDR1 SGHKS, CDR2 YYEKEE (reference sequence). This CDR3 comprises 14 residues. V lost 6 bases and J 2 bases, leaving 15 bases between the germline ends. In DNA form, the CDR3 reads TGTGCCAGCAAAGGGCGGGGTGCAACCTACGAGCAGTACTTC. This encodes CASKGRGATYEQYF. Full variable domain (missing parts from reference TRBV5-5 and TRBJ2-7): DAGVTQSPTHLIKTRGQQVTLRCSPISGHKSVSWYQQVLGQGPQFIFQYYEKEERGRGNFPDRFSARQFPNYSSELNVNALLLGDSALYLCASKGRGATYEQYFGPGTRLTVT.

The chain links TRBV7-3 to TRBJ2-1, with D possibly matching TRBD2 (5 bases). This CDR3 spans 17 amino acids. V lost 0 bases to trimming and J lost 0 bases, with 12 bases between them. Germline V CDR1 and CDR2: SGHTA, FQGTGA. This CDR3 is CASSLTGRDPSYNEQFF. CDR3 nucleotides: TGTGCCAGCAGCTTAACAGGTCGGGATCCCTCCTACAATGAGCAGTTCTTC. Drawing the rest from reference TRBV7-3 and TRBJ2-1, the complete variable domain is GAGVSQTPSNKVTEKGKYVELRCDPISGHTALYWYRQSLGQGPEFLIYFQGTGAADDSGLPNDRFFAVRPEGSVSTLKIQRTERGDSAVYLCASSLTGRDPSYNEQFFGPGTRLTVL.

The genes are TRBV6-6 and TRBJ1-3; D uncertain. Trimming shortened V by 4 bases and J by 4 bases, and 14 bases separated the two germline ends. The CDR3 has 15 residues. Germline V gene data show CDR1 as MNHNY and CDR2 as SVGAGI (reference sequence). CDR3 nucleotide sequence: TGTGCCAGCAGTTCTTCCTTTGCGGGGGGAAACACCATATATTTT. This encodes CASSSSFAGGNTIYF.

The chain links TRBV6-1 to TRBJ1-1, with a weak D call TRBD1 (5 bases). This CDR3 region has 13 residues. Deletions cut 5 bases from V and 6 bases from J, with 13 bases between. Germline V gene sequence: CDR1 MNHNS, CDR2 SASEGT. DNA of the CDR3: TGTGCCAGCAGTTTGGGGGGGGTCGCTGAAGCTTTCTTT. Translated, it gives CASSLGGVAEAFF.

The chain links TRBV28 to TRBJ2-7, with a possible D match to TRBD2 (6 bases). Germline V gene data show CDR1 as MDHEN and CDR2 as SYDVKM. The CDR3 extends over 14 amino acids. Trimming removed 5 bases from V and 3 bases from J, with 14 bases in between. The CDR3 sequence is CASSEETRNYEQYF. CDR3 DNA: TGTGCCAGCAGTGAAGAGACTAGGAACTACGAGCAGTACTTC.